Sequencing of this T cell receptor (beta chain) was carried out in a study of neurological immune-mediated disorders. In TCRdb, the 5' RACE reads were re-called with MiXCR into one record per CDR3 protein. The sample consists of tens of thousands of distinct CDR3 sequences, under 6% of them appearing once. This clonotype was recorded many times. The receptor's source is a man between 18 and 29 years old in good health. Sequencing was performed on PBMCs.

CDR3 sequence: CASSANTEAFF. The CDR3 nucleotides are TGTGCCAGCAGTGCGAACACTGAAGCTTTCTTT. The chain links TRBV6-6 to TRBJ1-1; D uncertain. V lost 5 bases and J 1 base, leaving 2 bases between the germline ends. In germline, CDR1 is MNHNY, CDR2 SVGAGI (reference sequence). This CDR3 region has 11 residues.